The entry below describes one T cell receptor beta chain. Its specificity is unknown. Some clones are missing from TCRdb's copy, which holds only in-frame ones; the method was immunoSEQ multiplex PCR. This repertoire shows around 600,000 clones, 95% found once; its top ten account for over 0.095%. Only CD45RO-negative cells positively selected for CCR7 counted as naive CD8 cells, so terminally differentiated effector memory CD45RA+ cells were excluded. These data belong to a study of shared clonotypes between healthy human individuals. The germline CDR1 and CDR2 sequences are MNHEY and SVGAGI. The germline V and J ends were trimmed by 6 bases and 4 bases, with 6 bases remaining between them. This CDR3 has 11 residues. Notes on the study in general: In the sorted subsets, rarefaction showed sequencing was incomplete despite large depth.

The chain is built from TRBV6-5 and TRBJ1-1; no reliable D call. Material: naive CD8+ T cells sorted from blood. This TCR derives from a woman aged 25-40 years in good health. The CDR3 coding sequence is TGTGCCAGCAGCACACGCACTGAAGCTTTCTTT. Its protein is CASSTRTEAFF.